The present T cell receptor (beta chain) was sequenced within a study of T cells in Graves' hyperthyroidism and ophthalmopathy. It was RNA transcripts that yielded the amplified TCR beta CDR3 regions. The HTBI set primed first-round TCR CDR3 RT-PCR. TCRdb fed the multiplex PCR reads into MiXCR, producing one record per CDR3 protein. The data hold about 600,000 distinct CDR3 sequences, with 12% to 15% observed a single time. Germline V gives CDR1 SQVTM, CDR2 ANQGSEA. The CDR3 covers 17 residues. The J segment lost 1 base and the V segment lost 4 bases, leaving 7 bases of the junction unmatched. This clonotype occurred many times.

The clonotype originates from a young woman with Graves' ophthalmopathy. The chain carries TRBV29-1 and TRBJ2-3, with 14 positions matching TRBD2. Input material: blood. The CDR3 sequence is CSVVGLAGEGGTDTQYF. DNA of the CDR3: TGCAGCGTTGTGGGACTAGCGGGAGAAGGGGGCACAGATACGCAGTATTTT.